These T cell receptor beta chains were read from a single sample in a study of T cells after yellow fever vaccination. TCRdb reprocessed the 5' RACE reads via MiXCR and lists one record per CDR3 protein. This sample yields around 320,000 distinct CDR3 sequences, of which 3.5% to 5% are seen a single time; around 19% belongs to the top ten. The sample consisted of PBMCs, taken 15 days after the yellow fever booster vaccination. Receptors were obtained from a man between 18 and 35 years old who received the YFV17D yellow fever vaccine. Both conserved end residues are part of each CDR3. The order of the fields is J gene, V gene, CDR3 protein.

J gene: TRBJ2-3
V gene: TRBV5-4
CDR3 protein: CASSFRTSRTDTQYF

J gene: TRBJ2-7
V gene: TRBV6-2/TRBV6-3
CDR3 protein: CASSGQGRGDEQYF

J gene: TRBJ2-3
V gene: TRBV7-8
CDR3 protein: CASSSQDRVSDTQYF

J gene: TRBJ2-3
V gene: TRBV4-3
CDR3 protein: CAGDPDSSGGAFDTQYF

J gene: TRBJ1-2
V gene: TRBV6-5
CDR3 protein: CASSYVQFYGYTF

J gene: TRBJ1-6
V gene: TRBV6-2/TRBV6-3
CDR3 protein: CARRTGTGNSTYNSPLHF

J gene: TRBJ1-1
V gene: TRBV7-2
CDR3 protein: CASSAYNTEAFF

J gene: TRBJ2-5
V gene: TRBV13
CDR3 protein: CASSRSGEQETQYF

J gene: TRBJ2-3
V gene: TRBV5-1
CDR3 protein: CASSSTPTSGERDTQYF

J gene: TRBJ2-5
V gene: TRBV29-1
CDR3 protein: CSVAQGMRETQYF

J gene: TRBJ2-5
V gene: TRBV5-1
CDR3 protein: CASSLVGQGGTQYF

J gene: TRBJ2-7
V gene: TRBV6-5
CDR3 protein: CASSYLGSRSYEQYF

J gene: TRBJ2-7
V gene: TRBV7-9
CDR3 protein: CASSLVVGIAGEQYF

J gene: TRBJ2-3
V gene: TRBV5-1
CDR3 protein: CASSSQGASTDTQYF

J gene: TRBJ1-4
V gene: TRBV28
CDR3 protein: CASSFGGRGEKLFF

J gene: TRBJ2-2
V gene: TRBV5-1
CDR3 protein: CASSLGATNTGELFF

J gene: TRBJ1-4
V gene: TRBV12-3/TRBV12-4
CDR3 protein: CASGGEKLFF

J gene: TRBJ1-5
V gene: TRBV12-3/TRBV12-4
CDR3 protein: CASSFRQANQPQHF

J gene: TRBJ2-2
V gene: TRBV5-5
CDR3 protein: CASSSQGDGELFF

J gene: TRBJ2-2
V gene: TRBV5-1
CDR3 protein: CASGLRTRELFF

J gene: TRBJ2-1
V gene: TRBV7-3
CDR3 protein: CASSATGGGEQFF

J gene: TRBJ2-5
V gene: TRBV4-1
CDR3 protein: CASSQVPGGLETQYF

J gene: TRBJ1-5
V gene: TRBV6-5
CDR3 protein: CASSYSPSSNQPQHF

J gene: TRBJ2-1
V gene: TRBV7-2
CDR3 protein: CASSSLAIRSYNEQFF

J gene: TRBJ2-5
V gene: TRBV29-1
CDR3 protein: CSVEGDRKQETQYF

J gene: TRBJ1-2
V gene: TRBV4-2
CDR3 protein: CASSQDGGYGYTF

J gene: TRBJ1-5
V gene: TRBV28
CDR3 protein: CASTSGQGDYQPQHF

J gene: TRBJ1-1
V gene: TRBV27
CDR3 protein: CASSLQGRLTEAFF

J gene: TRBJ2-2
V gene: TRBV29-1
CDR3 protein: CSVKYHTDGELFF

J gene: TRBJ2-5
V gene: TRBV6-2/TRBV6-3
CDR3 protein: CASKTNQETQYF

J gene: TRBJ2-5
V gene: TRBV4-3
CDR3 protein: CASSQEPGWETQYF

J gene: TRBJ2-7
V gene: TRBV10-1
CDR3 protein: CASSEIRGTGSHEQYF

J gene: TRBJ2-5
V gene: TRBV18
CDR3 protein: CASSRSVGAGETQYF

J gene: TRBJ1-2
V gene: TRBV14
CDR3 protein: CASSHGPTYGYTF

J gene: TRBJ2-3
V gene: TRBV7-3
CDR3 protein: CASSRVSGGSTDTQYF

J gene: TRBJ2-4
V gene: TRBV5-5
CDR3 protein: CASSLGTTPLRDIQYF

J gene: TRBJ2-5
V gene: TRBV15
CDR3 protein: CATSRDKPGGETQYF

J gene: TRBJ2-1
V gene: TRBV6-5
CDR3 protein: CASSRGLAAEQFF

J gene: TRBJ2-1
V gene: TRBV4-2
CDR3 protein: CASSQEGTGYEQFF

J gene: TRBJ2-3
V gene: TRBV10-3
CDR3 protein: CAISEEAPDTQYF

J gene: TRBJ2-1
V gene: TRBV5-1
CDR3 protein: CASSLYPGSYNEQFF

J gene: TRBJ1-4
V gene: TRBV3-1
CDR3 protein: CASSPRVGNEKLFF

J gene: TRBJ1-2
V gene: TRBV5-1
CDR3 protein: CASSLPAGGGPNNGYTF

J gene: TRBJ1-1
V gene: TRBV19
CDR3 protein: CASSYAGGTEAFF

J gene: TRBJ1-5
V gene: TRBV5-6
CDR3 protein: CASSLFDGNQPQHF

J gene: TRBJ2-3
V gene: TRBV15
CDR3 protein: CATSTRIAGASTDTQYF

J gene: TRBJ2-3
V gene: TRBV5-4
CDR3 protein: CASSLPQNPDTQYF

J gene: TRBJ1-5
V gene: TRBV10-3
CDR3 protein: CAISGTGGDQPQHF

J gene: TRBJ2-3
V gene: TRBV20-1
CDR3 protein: CSAVTDRVHFF

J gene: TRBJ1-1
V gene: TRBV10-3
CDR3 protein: CAARSSSNTEAFF

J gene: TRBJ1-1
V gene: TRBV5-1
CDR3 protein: CASSLGGVLNTEAFF

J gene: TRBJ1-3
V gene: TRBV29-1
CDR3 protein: CSVEMGAGNTIYF

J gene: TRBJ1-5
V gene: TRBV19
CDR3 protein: CASSDRDNDQPQHF

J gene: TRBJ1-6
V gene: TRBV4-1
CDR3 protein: CASSQEGQGSSPLHF

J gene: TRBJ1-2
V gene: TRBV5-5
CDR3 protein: CASSFGRTSVGYTF